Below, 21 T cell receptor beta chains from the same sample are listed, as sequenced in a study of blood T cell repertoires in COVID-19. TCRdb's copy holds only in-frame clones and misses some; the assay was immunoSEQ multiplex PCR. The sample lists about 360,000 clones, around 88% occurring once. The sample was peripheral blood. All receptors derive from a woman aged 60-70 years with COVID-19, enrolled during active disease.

DNA for the CDR3: TGCAGCGTTGGGACTGCGGGGGGGAACACCGGGGAGCTGTTTTTT. Protein sequence: CSVGTAGGNTGELFF. The V and J genes are TRBV29-1 and TRBJ2-2; 8 nucleotides align to TRBD2. Losses at the gene ends were 4 bases for V and 1 base for J; bases not matched to a gene: 5. CDR1 is SQVTM and CDR2 is ANQGSEA in the germline V gene. The CDR3 has 15 residues.

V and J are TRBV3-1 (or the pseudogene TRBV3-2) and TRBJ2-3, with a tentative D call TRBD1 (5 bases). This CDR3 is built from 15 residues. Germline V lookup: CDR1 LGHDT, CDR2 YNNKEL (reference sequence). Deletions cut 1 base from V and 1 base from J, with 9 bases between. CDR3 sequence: CASSQVVQGTDTQYF. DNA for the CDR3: TGTGCCAGCAGCCAAGTCGTACAGGGCACAGATACGCAGTATTTT.

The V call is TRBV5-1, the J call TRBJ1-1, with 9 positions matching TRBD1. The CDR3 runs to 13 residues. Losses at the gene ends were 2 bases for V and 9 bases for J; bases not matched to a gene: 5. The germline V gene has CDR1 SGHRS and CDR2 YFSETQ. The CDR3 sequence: CASSFEGQGKAFF. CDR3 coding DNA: TGCGCCAGCAGCTTTGAGGGACAGGGAAAAGCTTTCTTT.

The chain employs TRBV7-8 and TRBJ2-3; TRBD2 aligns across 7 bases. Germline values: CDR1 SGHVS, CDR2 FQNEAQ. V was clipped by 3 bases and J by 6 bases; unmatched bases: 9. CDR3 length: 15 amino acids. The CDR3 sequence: CASSFTGLRTDTQYF. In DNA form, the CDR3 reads TGTGCCAGCAGCTTTACGGGACTAAGAACGGATACGCAGTATTTT. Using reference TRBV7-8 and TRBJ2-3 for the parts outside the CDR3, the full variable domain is GAGVSQSPRYKVAKRGQDVALRCDPISGHVSLFWYQQALGQGPEFLTYFQNEAQLDKSGLPSDRFFAERPEGSVSTLKIQRTQQEDSAVYLCASSFTGLRTDTQYFGPGTRLTVL.

The CDR3, as DNA: TGTGCCAGCAGTGACAAGCGGGGCTATGAGCAGTTCTTC. It is translated as CASSDKRGYEQFF. The chain recombines TRBV6-4 with TRBJ2-1, with 7 bases matching TRBD2. CDR3 length equals 13 residues. Germline V CDR1 and CDR2: MRHNA, SNTAGT. The V segment lost 2 bases and the J segment 8 bases; nucleotides outside the gene matches: 3.

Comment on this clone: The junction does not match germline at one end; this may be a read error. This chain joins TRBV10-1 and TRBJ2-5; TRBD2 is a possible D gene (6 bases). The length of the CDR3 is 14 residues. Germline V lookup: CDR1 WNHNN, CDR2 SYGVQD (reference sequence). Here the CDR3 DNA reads TGCGCCAGCAGCGCGGGGACCGGCCAAGGGACCCAGTACTTC. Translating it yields CASSAGTGQGTQYF.

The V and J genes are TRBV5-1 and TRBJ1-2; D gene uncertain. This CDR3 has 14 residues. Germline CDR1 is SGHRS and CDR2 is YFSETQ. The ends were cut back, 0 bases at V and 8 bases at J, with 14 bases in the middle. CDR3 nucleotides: TGCGCCAGCAGCTTGGGGCGGGGTGGCTACGGCTACACCTTC. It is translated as CASSLGRGGYGYTF. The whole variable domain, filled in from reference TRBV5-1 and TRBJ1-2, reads KAGVTQTPRYLIKTRGQQVTLSCSPISGHRSVSWYQQTPGQGLQFLFEYFSETQRNKGNFPGRFSGRQFSNSRSEMNVSTLELGDSALYLCASSLGRGGYGYTFGSGTRLTVV.

The DNA of the CDR3 is TGTGCCAGCAGTCATAAACGACAGGGGGCTTTCTTAGTCTATGGCTACACCTTC. It is translated as CASSHKRQGAFLVYGYTF. V is TRBV27 and J is TRBJ1-2; 10 bases are a match to TRBD1. Germline-derived CDR1 and CDR2 are MNHEY and SMNVEV (reference sequence). V was pared by 5 bases and J by 4 bases, with 16 bases of the junction left unmatched. CDR3 length: 18 residues.

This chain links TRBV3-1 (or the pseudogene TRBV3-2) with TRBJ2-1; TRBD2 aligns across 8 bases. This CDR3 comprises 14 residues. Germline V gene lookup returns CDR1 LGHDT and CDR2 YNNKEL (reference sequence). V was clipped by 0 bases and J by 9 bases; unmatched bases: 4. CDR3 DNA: TGTGCCAGCAGCCAAGAAGGGACTAGAGGTGAGCAGTTCTTC. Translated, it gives CASSQEGTRGEQFF.

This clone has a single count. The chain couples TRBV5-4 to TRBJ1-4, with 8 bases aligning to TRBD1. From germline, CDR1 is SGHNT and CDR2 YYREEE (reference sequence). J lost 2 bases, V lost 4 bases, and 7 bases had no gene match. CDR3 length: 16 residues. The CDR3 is CASSLRGLATNEKLFF. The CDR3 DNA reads TGTGCCAGCAGCCTCAGGGGGCTAGCCACTAATGAAAAACTGTTTTTT.

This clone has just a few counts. As DNA, the CDR3 is TGTGCCAGCAGCTTTAGACGGAGAGCTAACTATGGCTACACCTTC. This codes for CASSFRRRANYGYTF. The J gene is TRBJ1-2, the V gene TRBV5-6; D gene ambiguous. The CDR3 is made up of 15 amino acids. Trimming removed 2 bases at V and 0 bases at J, with 11 bases between. CDR1 and CDR2 from the germline V gene are SGHDT and YYEEEE. The whole variable domain, filled in from reference TRBV5-6 and TRBJ1-2, reads DAGVTQSPTHLIKTRGQQVTLRCSPKSGHDTVSWYQQALGQGPQFIFQYYEEEERQRGNFPDRFSGHQFPNYSSELNVNALLLGDSALYLCASSFRRRANYGYTFGSGTRLTVV.

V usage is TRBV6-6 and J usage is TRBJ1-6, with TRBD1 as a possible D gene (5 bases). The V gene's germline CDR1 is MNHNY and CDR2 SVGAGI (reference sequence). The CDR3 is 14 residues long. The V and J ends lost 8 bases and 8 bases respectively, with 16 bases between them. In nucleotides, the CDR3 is TGTGCCAGCGGGGCGGCTAATATAGATTCACCCCTCCACTTT. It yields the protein CASGAANIDSPLHF.

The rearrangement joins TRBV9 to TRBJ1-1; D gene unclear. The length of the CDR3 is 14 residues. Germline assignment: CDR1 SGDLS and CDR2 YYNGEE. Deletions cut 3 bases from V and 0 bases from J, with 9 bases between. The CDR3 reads CASSGREMNTEAFF. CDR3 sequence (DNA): TGTGCCAGCAGCGGCCGAGAGATGAACACTGAAGCTTTCTTT.

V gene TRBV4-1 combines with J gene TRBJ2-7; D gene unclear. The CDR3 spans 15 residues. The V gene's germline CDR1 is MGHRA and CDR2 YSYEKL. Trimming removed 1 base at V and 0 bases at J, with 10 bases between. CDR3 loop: CASSQGLVNSYEQYF. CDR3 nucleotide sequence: TGCGCCAGCAGCCAAGGGTTAGTGAACTCCTACGAGCAGTACTTC.

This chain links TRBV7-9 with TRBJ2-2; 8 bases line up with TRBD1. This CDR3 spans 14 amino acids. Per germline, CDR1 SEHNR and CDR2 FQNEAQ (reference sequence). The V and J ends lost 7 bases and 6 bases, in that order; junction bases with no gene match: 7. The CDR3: CASTPPTGAGELFF. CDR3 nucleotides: TGTGCCAGCACCCCCCCGACAGGGGCCGGGGAGCTGTTTTTT.

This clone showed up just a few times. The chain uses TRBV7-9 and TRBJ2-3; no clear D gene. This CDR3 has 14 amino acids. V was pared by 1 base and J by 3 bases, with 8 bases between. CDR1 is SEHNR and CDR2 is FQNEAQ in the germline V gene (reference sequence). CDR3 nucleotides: TGTGCCAGCAGCTTAGGAGTCAATACAGATACGCAGTATTTT. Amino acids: CASSLGVNTDTQYF.

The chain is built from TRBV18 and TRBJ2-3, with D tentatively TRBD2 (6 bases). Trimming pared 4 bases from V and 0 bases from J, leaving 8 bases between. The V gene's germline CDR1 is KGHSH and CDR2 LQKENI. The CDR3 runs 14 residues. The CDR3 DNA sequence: TGTGCCAGCTCACTAGGGACTAGCACAGATACGCAGTATTTT. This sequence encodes CASSLGTSTDTQYF.

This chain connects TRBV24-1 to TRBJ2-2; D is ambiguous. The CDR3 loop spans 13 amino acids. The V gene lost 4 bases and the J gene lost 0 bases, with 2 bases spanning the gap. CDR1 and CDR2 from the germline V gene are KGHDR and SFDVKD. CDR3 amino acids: CATSDTNTGELFF. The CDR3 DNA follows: TGTGCCACCAGTGACACGAACACCGGGGAGCTGTTTTTT.

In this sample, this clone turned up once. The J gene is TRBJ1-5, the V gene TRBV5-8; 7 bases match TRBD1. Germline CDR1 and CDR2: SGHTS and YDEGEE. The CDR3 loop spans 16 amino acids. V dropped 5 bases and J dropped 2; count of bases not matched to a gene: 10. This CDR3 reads CASSPGQRTGNQPQHF. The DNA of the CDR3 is TGTGCCAGCAGTCCGGGACAGCGGACGGGCAATCAGCCCCAGCATTTT.

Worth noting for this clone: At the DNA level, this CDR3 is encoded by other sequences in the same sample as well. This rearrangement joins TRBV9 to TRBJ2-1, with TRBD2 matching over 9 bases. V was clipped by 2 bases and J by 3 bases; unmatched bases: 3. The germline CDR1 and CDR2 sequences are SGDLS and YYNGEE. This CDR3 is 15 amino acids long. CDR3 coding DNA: TGTGCCAGCAGCGTCGGCGGGGGGGGCTACAATGAGCAGTTCTTC. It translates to CASSVGGGGYNEQFF.

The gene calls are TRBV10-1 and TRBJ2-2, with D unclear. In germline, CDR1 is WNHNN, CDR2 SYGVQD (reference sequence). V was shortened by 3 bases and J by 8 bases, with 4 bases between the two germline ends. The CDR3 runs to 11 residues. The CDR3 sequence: CASSESGELFF. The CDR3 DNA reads TGCGCCAGCAGTGAATCTGGGGAGCTGTTTTTT.